These 26 T cell receptor beta chains were all obtained from the same sample, sequenced in a study of cytomegalovirus exposure and HLA in healthy donors. PCR involved 60 Vbeta and 13 Jbeta primers. Some clones are missing from TCRdb's copy, which holds only in-frame ones; the method was immunoSEQ multiplex PCR. The sample consists of about 130,000 clones, 65% to 85% of them appearing once. The sequencing input was PBMCs. These TCRs come from a boy between 10 and 17 years old in good health and CMV-seronegative.

V and J are TRBV7-9 and TRBJ1-1; a possible D gene is TRBD1 (6 bases). V gave up 5 bases and J gave up 3 bases, with 13 bases separating them. The germline CDR1 and CDR2 sequences are SEHNR and FQNEAQ (reference sequence). The CDR3 is made up of 14 amino acids. The CDR3 is CASSTSGGYTEAFF. Here the CDR3 DNA reads TGTGCCAGCAGCACTTCTGGGGGCTACACTGAAGCTTTCTTT.

There are a few counts of this clone. The V and J genes are TRBV5-6 and TRBJ1-1; D perhaps matches TRBD1 (5 bases). Germline CDR1 is SGHDT and CDR2 is YYEEEE. The V end lost 3 bases, the J end lost 0 bases, and 18 bases lay between the germline ends. The CDR3 is 17 residues long. The CDR3 sequence is CASSWAGTATVNTEAFF. The CDR3 DNA is TGTGCCAGCAGCTGGGCGGGGACGGCGACCGTGAACACTGAAGCTTTCTTT.

V and J are TRBV4-1 and TRBJ2-7; 12 bases fit TRBD2. V lost 2 bases to trimming and J lost 4 bases; unmatched junction nucleotides: 6. Germline CDR1 reads MGHRA; CDR2 reads YSYEKL. The CDR3 contains 16 residues. The CDR3 DNA follows: TGCGCCAGCAGCCAAAGTCCGGGACTAGCGGGTTACGAGCAGTACTTC. Its protein product is CASSQSPGLAGYEQYF.

The chain recombines TRBV4-1 with TRBJ2-4; a weak D match, TRBD1 (6 bases). This CDR3 is 16 amino acids long. The V end lost 4 bases, the J end lost 1 base, and 14 bases lay between the germline ends. Germline loops: CDR1 MGHRA, CDR2 YSYEKL. This CDR3 is CASSLGGGGAKNIQYF. The CDR3 DNA sequence: TGCGCCAGCAGCCTTGGGGGCGGTGGGGCCAAAAACATTCAGTACTTC.

There are a few counts of this clone. The V and J genes are TRBV19 and TRBJ1-4; the D gene is possibly TRBD1 (6 bases). Trimming pared 5 bases from V and 7 bases from J, leaving 17 bases between. CDR3 length equals 15 residues. Germline V lookup: CDR1 LNHDA, CDR2 SQIVND (reference sequence). This CDR3 reads CASSDPGVAGEKLFF. DNA for the CDR3: TGTGCCAGTAGTGACCCAGGGGTAGCGGGTGAAAAACTGTTTTTT.

This rearrangement joins TRBV6-6 to TRBJ2-5; the D gene is possibly TRBD2 (6 bases). Germline CDR1 reads MNHNY; CDR2 reads SVGAGI (reference sequence). CDR3 length equals 13 residues. Between the trimmed V and J ends, which lost 5 bases and 9 bases, there was a span of 16 bases. CDR3 sequence: CASSPSGGEAQYF. For the CDR3, the DNA is TGTGCCAGCAGTCCTTCCGGGGGTGAGGCCCAGTACTTC.

This clone was detected once. The genes are TRBV5-1 and TRBJ2-1, with a tentative D call TRBD2 (6 bases). Germline V gene data show CDR1 as SGHRS and CDR2 as YFSETQ. V was shortened by 0 bases and J by 3 bases, with 13 bases between the two germline ends. CDR3 size: 16 residues. The CDR3 DNA follows: TGCGCCAGCAGCTTGGCCGCAACTAGCAGCTACAATGAGCAGTTCTTC. This codes for CASSLAATSSYNEQFF.

The genes are TRBV7-2 and TRBJ2-7, with TRBD2 as a possible D gene (5 bases). Deletions cut 8 bases from V and 2 bases from J, with 16 bases between. The CDR3 spans 14 residues. The germline CDR1 and CDR2 sequences are SGHTA and FQGNSA. CDR3 in amino acids: CASREGAAPYEQYF. As DNA, the CDR3 is TGTGCCAGCCGGGAAGGAGCGGCCCCCTACGAGCAGTACTTC.

V usage is TRBV5-1 and J usage is TRBJ1-3; unclear D gene. Germline-derived CDR1 and CDR2 are SGHRS and YFSETQ. This CDR3 contains 14 residues. V lost 4 bases and J 2 bases, leaving 10 bases between the germline ends. The DNA of the CDR3 is TGCGCCAGCAGCCTACAACAGCCTGGAAACACCATATATTTT. This translates into CASSLQQPGNTIYF.

This chain joins TRBV6-6 and TRBJ2-3; D remains ambiguous. Germline CDR1 and CDR2: MNHNY and SVGAGI (reference sequence). Deletions cut 5 bases from V and 1 base from J, with 10 bases between. The CDR3 spans 14 residues. The CDR3 DNA sequence: TGTGCCAGCAGTCCTGAGGAAGGCACAGATACGCAGTATTTT. Its translation: CASSPEEGTDTQYF.

In DNA, the CDR3 is TGTGCCTGGGCACCAGACAGGGGCTCCTACGAGCAGTACTTC. Protein: CAWAPDRGSYEQYF. The chain carries TRBV30 and TRBJ2-7; 8 bases are shared with TRBD1. Germline V lookup: CDR1 GTSNPN, CDR2 SVGIG (reference sequence). V shed 5 bases and J 0 bases; nucleotides not matched to a gene: 6. This CDR3 spans 14 amino acids.

V usage is TRBV2 and J usage is TRBJ1-3; D gene ambiguous. The CDR3 is made up of 16 amino acids. In germline, CDR1 is SNHLY, CDR2 FYNNEI. Trimming removed 1 base from V and 0 bases from J, with 10 bases in between. CDR3 coding DNA: TGTGCCAGCAGTGAAGTGAGGGCCTCCTCTGGAAACACCATATATTTT. This gives the protein CASSEVRASSGNTIYF.

J is TRBJ2-1 and V is TRBV30; TRBD1 is a possible D gene (5 bases). Germline V CDR1 and CDR2: GTSNPN, SVGIG (reference sequence). Trimming shortened V by 0 bases and J by 4 bases, and 10 bases separated the two germline ends. This CDR3 has 14 amino acids. The CDR3 coding sequence is TGTGCCTGGAGTGTACGGCAGGGATACAATGAGCAGTTCTTC. Its translation: CAWSVRQGYNEQFF.

The V call is TRBV4-2, the J call TRBJ2-3, with 8 nucleotides matching TRBD2. The length of the CDR3 is 19 residues. V gave up 0 bases and J gave up 2 bases; unmatched junction bases: 13. Germline-derived CDR1 and CDR2 are LGHNA and YNFKEQ. The CDR3 is CASSQETELGGRHTDTQYF. The CDR3 bases are TGTGCCAGCAGCCAAGAAACGGAACTCGGCGGGAGGCACACAGATACGCAGTATTTT.

The genes are TRBV7-2 and TRBJ2-7; TRBD2 agrees at 11 bases. V trimming: 5 bases; J trimming: 3 bases; junction bases outside the gene matches: 3. The CDR3 length is 14 residues. Germline V gene lookup returns CDR1 SGHTA and CDR2 FQGNSA. For the CDR3, the DNA is TGTGCCAGCAGCCCCGGGACTAGCGGCTACGAGCAGTACTTC. Encoded protein: CASSPGTSGYEQYF.

The J gene is TRBJ1-1, the V gene TRBV25-1, with 10 bases that match TRBD1. V gave up 6 bases and J gave up 1 base; unmatched junction bases: 2. The CDR3 has 14 residues. Germline V gene data show CDR1 as MGHDK and CDR2 as SYGVNS. CDR3 coding DNA: TGTGCCAGCAGGGGGACAGGGGCGAACACTGAAGCTTTCTTT. Protein: CASRGTGANTEAFF.

CDR3 DNA: TGTGCCAGCAGTGAAGGGAGATACGAGCAGTACTTC. Translated: CASSEGRYEQYF. The chain links TRBV25-1 to TRBJ2-7; a possible D gene is TRBD2 (5 bases). V was pared by 2 bases and J by 4 bases, with 6 bases between. The germline gives CDR1 MGHDK, CDR2 SYGVNS. CDR3 length: 12 residues.

The chain uses TRBV2 and TRBJ2-5; possibly TRBD1 for D (6 bases). The V end lost 6 bases, the J end lost 3 bases, and 11 bases lay between the germline ends. The CDR3 consists of 13 residues. CDR1 is SNHLY and CDR2 is FYNNEI in the germline V gene. This chain's CDR3 is CASSTGLKETQYF. In DNA form, the CDR3 reads TGTGCCAGCAGCACAGGGTTAAAAGAGACCCAGTACTTC.

The CDR3: CASSYSAAAEKLFF. For the CDR3, the DNA is TGTGCCAGCAGTTACTCGGCGGCAGCTGAAAAACTGTTTTTT. The rearrangement links TRBV6-5 to TRBJ1-4; D is unresolved. This CDR3 is built from 14 residues. V was clipped by 0 bases and J by 7 bases, with 9 bases between them. Germline loops: CDR1 MNHEY, CDR2 SVGAGI.

This chain joins TRBV6-1 and TRBJ2-7; 9 bases align to TRBD1. With V trimmed by 3 bases and J by 3 bases, 3 bases remained unmatched. The CDR3 has 14 residues. CDR1 is MNHNS and CDR2 is SASEGT in the germline V gene. CDR3 DNA sequence: TGTGCCAGCAGTGAGGGACAGGGTCTCTACGAGCAGTACTTC. Translation gives CASSEGQGLYEQYF.

This clone was recorded once. V usage is TRBV6-1 and J usage is TRBJ2-1; TRBD2 matches at 10 bases. This CDR3 spans 15 amino acids. Trimming took 4 bases from V and 4 from J; bases not matched to a gene: 4. Per the germline V gene, CDR1 is MNHNS and CDR2 is SASEGT. CDR3 DNA: TGTGCCAGCAGTGTCCTAGCGGGAGCATACAATGAGCAGTTCTTC. This codes for CASSVLAGAYNEQFF.

V gene TRBV25-1 combines with J gene TRBJ2-1; D gene ambiguous. Germline CDR1 reads MGHDK; CDR2 reads SYGVNS. V lost 2 bases, J lost 5 bases, and 4 bases lay in between. The CDR3 spans 12 residues. The CDR3 DNA is TGTGCCAGCAGTGAAATCAACAATGAGCAGTTCTTC. This codes for CASSEINNEQFF.

This clone was picked up one time. The chain uses TRBV27 and TRBJ1-2; 12 nucleotides line up with TRBD1. Germline loops: CDR1 MNHEY, CDR2 SMNVEV (reference sequence). V lost 4 bases, J lost 4 bases, and 10 bases stayed unmatched. The CDR3 consists of 17 residues. The CDR3 is CASSSLGQGARGYGYTF. In DNA form, the CDR3 reads TGTGCCAGCAGTTCTTTGGGACAGGGGGCGCGTGGCTATGGCTACACCTTC.

This chain uses TRBV5-1 with TRBJ2-1, with 8 positions matching TRBD2. The CDR3 is 14 amino acids. Germline V gene lookup returns CDR1 SGHRS and CDR2 YFSETQ. The J segment lost 6 bases and the V segment lost 0 bases, leaving 2 bases of the junction unmatched. The CDR3 region is CASSLAAGGNEQFF. CDR3 DNA: TGCGCCAGCAGCTTGGCCGCGGGAGGCAATGAGCAGTTCTTC. Filled out from reference TRBV5-1 and TRBJ2-1, the complete variable domain reads KAGVTQTPRYLIKTRGQQVTLSCSPISGHRSVSWYQQTPGQGLQFLFEYFSETQRNKGNFPGRFSGRQFSNSRSEMNVSTLELGDSALYLCASSLAAGGNEQFFGPGTRLTVL.

This clone has just a few counts. The chain is built from TRBV7-9 and TRBJ1-2; TRBD1 might be the D (6 bases). CDR3 size: 15 residues. Germline V gene data show CDR1 as SEHNR and CDR2 as FQNEAQ (reference sequence). V was shortened by 1 base and J by 8 bases, with 17 bases between the two germline ends. The CDR3 DNA is TGTGCCAGCAGCTTAGGTGGGGGGGCGACGCTCGGCTACACCTTC. This gives the protein CASSLGGGATLGYTF.

The rearrangement links TRBV2 to TRBJ1-5; D ambiguous. V lost 7 bases and J 7 bases, leaving 17 bases between the germline ends. This CDR3 has 14 residues. From germline, CDR1 is SNHLY and CDR2 FYNNEI. Here the CDR3 DNA reads TGTGCCAGCACGCGCTGGCGGGAGGAGCAGCCCCAGCATTTT. Its translation: CASTRWREEQPQHF.